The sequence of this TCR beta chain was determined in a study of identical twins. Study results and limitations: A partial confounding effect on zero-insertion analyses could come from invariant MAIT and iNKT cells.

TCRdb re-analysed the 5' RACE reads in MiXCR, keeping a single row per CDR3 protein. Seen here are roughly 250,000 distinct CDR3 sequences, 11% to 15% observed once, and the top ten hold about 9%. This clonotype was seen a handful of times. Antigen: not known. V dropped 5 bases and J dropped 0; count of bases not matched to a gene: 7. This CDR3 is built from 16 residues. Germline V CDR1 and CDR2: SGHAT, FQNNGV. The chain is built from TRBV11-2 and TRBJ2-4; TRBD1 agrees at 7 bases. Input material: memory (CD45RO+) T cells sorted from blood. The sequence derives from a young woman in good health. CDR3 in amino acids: CASSLGQVVAKNIQYF. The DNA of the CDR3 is TGTGCCAGCAGCCTCGGACAGGTGGTAGCCAAAAACATTCAGTACTTC.